This TCR beta chain was sequenced during a study of pediatric ulcerative colitis. The protocol was immunoSEQ multiplex PCR, while the TCRdb copy is restricted to in-frame clones and leaves out a portion. The table lists roughly 30,000 clones, 82% of them singletons. The CDR3 consists of 14 residues. Germline CDR1 and CDR2: SNHLY and FYNNEI. V lost 5 bases, J lost 4 bases, and 7 bases stayed unmatched. Blood was drawn at the time of colonoscopy. The material sequenced was blood. The V gene is TRBV2, the J gene TRBJ2-7, with 8 bases aligning to TRBD2. This TCR came from a boy aged 5 to 17 with severe ulcerative colitis. CDR3 residues: CASSSTSGSYEQYF. Written as DNA, the CDR3 is TGTGCCAGCAGTTCAACTAGCGGTTCTTACGAGCAGTACTTC.